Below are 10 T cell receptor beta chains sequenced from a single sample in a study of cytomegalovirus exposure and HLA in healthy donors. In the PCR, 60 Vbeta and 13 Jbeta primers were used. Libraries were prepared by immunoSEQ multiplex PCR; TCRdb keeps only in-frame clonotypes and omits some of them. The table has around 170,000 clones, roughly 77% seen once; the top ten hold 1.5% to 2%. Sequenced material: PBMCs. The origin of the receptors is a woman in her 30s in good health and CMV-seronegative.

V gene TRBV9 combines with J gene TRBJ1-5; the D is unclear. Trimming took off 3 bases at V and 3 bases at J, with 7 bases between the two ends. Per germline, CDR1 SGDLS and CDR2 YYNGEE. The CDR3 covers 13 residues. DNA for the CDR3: TGTGCCAGCAGCGGCGGGTTCAATCAGCCCCAGCATTTT. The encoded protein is CASSGGFNQPQHF.

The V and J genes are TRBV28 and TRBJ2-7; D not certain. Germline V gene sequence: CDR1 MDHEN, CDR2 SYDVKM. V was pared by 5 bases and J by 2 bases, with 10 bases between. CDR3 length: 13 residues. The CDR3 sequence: CASSTTAPYEQYF. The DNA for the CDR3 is TGTGCCAGCAGTACAACCGCCCCCTACGAGCAGTACTTC.

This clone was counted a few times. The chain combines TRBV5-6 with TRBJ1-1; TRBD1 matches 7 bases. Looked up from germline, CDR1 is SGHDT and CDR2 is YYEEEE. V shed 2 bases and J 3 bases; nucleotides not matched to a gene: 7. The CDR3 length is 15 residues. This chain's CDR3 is CASSFPTGRDTEAFF. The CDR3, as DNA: TGTGCCAGCAGCTTCCCGACAGGGCGGGACACTGAAGCTTTCTTT.

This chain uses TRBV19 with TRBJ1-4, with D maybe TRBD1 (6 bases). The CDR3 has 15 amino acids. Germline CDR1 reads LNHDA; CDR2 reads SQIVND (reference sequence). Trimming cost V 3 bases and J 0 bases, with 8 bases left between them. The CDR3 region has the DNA TGTGCCAGTAGTATCCAGGGGTCAACTAATGAAAAACTGTTTTTT. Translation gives CASSIQGSTNEKLFF.

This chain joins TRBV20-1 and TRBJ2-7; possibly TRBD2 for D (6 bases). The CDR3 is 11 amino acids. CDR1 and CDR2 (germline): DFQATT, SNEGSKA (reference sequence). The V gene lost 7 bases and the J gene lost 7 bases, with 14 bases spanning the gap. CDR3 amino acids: CSVGSVGEQYF. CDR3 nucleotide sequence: TGCAGTGTCGGGAGTGTTGGGGAGCAGTACTTC.

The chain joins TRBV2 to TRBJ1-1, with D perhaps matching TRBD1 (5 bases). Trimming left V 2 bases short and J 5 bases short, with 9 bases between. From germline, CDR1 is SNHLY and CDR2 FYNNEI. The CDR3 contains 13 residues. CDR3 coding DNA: TGTGCCAGCAGTGAACAGGGTCGGACTGAAGCTTTCTTT. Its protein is CASSEQGRTEAFF.

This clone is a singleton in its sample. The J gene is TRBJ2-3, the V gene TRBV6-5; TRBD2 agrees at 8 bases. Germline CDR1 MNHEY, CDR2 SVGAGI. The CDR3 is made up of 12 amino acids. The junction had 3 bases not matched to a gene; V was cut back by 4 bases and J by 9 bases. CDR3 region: CASSLSGGTQYF. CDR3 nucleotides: TGTGCCAGCAGTTTGAGCGGGGGCACGCAGTATTTT.

The CDR3 bases are TGTGCCAGCTCCCGACAGGACTCGCATTCACCCCTCCACTTT. Translation: CASSRQDSHSPLHF. The J gene is TRBJ1-6, the V gene TRBV18; possibly TRBD1 for D (6 bases). The ends were cut back, 6 bases at V and 8 bases at J, with 14 bases in the middle. CDR3 length: 14 amino acids. From germline, CDR1 is KGHSH and CDR2 LQKENI.

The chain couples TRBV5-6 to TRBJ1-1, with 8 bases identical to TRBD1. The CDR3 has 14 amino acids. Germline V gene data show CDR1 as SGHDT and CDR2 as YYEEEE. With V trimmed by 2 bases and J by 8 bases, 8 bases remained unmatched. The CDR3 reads CASSFPEDREEAFF. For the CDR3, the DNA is TGTGCCAGCAGCTTTCCTGAGGACAGGGAGGAAGCTTTCTTT.

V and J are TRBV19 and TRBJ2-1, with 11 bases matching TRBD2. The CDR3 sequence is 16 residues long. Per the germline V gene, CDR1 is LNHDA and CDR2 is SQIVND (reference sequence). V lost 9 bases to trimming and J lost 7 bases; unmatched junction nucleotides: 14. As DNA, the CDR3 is TGTGCCAGCAAAACCCCGACTAGCGGGGCTCTGAATGAGCAGTTCTTC. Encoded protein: CASKTPTSGALNEQFF.